This T cell receptor beta chain stems from a study of T-cell memory formation after mild COVID-19. This clonotype was seen more than once but under ten times. CDR1 and CDR2 (germline): MNHEY, SMNVEV (reference sequence). CDR3 length equals 14 residues. Trimming pared 6 bases from V and 7 bases from J, leaving 16 bases between. TCRdb re-analysed the 5' RACE reads in MiXCR, keeping a single row per CDR3 protein. The sample holds 58,000 or so distinct CDR3 sequences, around a quarter seen once. The sample comprised PBMCs or a T cell subset sorted from them (not recorded which). The chain combines TRBV27 with TRBJ2-4, with D tentatively TRBD2 (7 bases). The receptor comes from a man younger than 35 who had mild COVID-19 (a few samples of this study predate the infection). Cell type and time point are not known. The CDR3 nucleotides are TGTGCCAGCAGGGGTCGGGGGGCAGGGAACATTCAGTACTTC. It yields the protein CASRGRGAGNIQYF.